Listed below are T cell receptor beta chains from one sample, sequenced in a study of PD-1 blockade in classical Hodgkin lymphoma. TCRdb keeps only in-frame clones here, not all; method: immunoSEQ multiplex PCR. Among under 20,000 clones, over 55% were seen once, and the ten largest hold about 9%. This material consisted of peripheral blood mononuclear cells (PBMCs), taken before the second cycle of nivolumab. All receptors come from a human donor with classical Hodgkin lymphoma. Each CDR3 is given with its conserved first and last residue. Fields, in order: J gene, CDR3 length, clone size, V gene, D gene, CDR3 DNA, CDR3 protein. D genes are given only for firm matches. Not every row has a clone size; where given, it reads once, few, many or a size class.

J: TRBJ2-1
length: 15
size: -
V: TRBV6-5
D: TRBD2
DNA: TGTGCCACCTTCCCTGCCAGCGGGAGGGCGGGTGAGCAGTTCTTC
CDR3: CATFPASGRAGEQFF

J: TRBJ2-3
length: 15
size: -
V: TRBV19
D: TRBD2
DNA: TGTGCCAGTAGTACCTCCGGGACTAGCGCAGATACGCAGTATTTT
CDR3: CASSTSGTSADTQYF

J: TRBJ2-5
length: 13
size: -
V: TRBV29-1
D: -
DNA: TGCAGCACTGAGGGGCTTAGTGAGGAGACCCAGTACTTC
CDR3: CSTEGLSEETQYF

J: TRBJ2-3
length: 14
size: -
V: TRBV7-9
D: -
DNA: TGTGCTTCCGGAGCTTTCGGAGTCGTAGATACGCAGTATTTT
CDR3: CASGAFGVVDTQYF

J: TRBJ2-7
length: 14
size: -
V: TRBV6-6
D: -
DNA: TGTGCCAGCAGTTACTCGTCGGATCCCTACGAGCAGTACTTC
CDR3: CASSYSSDPYEQYF

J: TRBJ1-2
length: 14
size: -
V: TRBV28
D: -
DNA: TGTGCCAGCAGTTTAGGAGGGAACGTCTATGGCTACACCTTC
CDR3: CASSLGGNVYGYTF

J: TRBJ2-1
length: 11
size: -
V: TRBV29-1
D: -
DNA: TGCAGCGTTGGGGACTACAATGAGCAGTTCTTC
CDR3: CSVGDYNEQFF

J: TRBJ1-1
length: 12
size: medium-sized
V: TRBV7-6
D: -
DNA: TGTGCCAGCAGCCGAGTGAACACTGAAGCTTTCTTT
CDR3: CASSRVNTEAFF

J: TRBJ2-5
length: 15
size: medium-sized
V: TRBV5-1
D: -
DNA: TGCGCCAGCAGCCTACGGGCCGCCCGGGGAGAGACCCAGTACTTC
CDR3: CASSLRAARGETQYF

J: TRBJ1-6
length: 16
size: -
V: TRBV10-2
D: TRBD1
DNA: TGCGCCAGCAGCTACACCGGGACAGGGGACGATTCACCCCTCCACTTT
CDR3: CASSYTGTGDDSPLHF

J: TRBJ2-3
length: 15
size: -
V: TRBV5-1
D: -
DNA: TGCGCCAGCAGCTTGGAAGCGCCCAACAGAGATACGCAGTATTTT
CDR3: CASSLEAPNRDTQYF

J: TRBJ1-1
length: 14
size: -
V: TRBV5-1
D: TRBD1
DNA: TGCGCCAGCAGTTTAACAGGGGAGGACACTGAAGCTTTCTTT
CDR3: CASSLTGEDTEAFF

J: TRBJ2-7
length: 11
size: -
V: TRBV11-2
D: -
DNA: TGTGCCAGCAGCTCCGGGTGGGAGCAGTACTTC
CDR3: CASSSGWEQYF

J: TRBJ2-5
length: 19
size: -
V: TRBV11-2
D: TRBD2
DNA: TGTGCCAGCAGCTTAGGTTGGCGGGGGGCCCCAAATAGACAAGAGACCCAGTACTTC
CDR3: CASSLGWRGAPNRQETQYF

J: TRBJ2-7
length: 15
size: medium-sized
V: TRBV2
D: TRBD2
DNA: TGTGCCAGCATTGAGCCGGGACTAGCGGCTCCAGAGCAGTACTTC
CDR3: CASIEPGLAAPEQYF

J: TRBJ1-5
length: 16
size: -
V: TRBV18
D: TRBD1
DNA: TGTGCCAGCTCACCAACGCTTGGCAGGGGGAATCAGCCCCAGCATTTT
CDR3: CASSPTLGRGNQPQHF

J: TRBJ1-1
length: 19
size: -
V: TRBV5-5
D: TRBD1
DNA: TGTGCCAGCACTCGGCCCCATCCGGGACAGGGGTTTCGAGACACTGAAGCTTTCTTT
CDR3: CASTRPHPGQGFRDTEAFF

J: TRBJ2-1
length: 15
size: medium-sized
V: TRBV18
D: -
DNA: TGTGCCAGCTCACCTGACGACGTCTCCTACAATGAGCAGTTCTTC
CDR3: CASSPDDVSYNEQFF

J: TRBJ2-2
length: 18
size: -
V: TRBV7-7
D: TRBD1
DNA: TGTGCCAGCAGCTCCGATAGTACCCGGGACAGGGGATCCGGGGAGCTGTTTTTT
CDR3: CASSSDSTRDRGSGELFF

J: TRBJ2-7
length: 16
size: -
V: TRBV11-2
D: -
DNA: TGTGCCAGCAGCTTCGAAGGGACGGACGGATATTACGAGCAGTACTTC
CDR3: CASSFEGTDGYYEQYF

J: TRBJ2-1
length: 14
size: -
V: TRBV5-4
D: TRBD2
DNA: TGTGCCAGCAGCCTAAACGGGAGGGCTAATGAGCAGTTCTTC
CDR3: CASSLNGRANEQFF

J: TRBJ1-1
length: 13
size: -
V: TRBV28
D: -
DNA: TGTGCCAGCACCCCCCCGGGCAGGGCGGAAGCTTTCTTT
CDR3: CASTPPGRAEAFF

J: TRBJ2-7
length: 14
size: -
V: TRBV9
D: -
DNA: TGTGCCAGCAGCGTCTCTGGGTTTTCCTACGAGCAGTACTTC
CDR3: CASSVSGFSYEQYF

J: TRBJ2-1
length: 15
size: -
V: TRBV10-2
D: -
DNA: TGCGCCAGCAGTGAGTCCGAGGGAGGTAGAAATGAGCAGTTCTTC
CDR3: CASSESEGGRNEQFF

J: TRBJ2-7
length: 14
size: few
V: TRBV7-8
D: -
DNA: TGTGCCAGCAGCTCGGAGGGAGGGGGCTACGAGCAGTACTTC
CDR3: CASSSEGGGYEQYF

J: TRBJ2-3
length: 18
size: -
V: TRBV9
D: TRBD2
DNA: TGTGCCAGCAGCGTAGCGGGGGGACTAGCGGGAGGCACAGATACGCAGTATTTT
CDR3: CASSVAGGLAGGTDTQYF

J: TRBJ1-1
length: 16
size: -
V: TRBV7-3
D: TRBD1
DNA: TGTGCCAGCAGCTCCTCAGGGGGCGCCGAGGACACTGAAGCTTTCTTT
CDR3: CASSSSGGAEDTEAFF